What follows is one T cell receptor beta chain and its context. Its antigen is undetermined. These data originate in a study of cytomegalovirus exposure and HLA in healthy donors. Study-wide findings and caveats: In vitro testing confirmed three CMV-associated chains as specific for CMV antigens. Investigators reported some 150 TCR beta chains as tied to cytomegalovirus. Diagnosis of cytomegalovirus status made by the classifier reportedly showed high specificity and sensitivity.

The protocol was immunoSEQ multiplex PCR, while the TCRdb copy is restricted to in-frame clones and leaves out a portion. The top ten clones hold 1.5% to 2.5% of a sample with under 250,000 clones, around 87% of them seen once. J gave up 4 bases and V 3 bases, and 5 bases lay outside the gene matches. CDR1 MNHNS and CDR2 SASEGT come from the germline V gene. The CDR3 length is 15 residues. The chain carries TRBV6-1 and TRBJ2-2; 7 nucleotides agree with TRBD1. The source material was PBMCs. The origin of this receptor is a woman aged 18-29 years in good health and CMV-seropositive. This CDR3 is CASSDRQGRTGELFF. The DNA of the CDR3 is TGTGCCAGCAGTGACAGACAGGGACGCACCGGGGAGCTGTTTTTT.